This T cell receptor (beta chain) appears in the sequencing data of a study of PD-1 and CTLA-4 blockade in melanoma (dated by TCRdb to about 2021). Background on the whole study: In patients with melanoma, the study measured the effects of PD-1 blockade versus CTLA-4 blockade on the melanoma-reactive CD8 T cell response.

V trim: 5 bases; J trim: 10 bases; unmatched bases: 15. The germline V gene provides CDR1 SGHAT and CDR2 FQNNGV. Inclusive of the bounding cysteine and phenylalanine, the CDR3 is 16 residues long. This entry keeps only the CDR3 DNA: 48 bases, framed from base 1. As to this clone: Its target antigen remains unknown. Base quality data are lacking; no much larger clone is found one base away.

Library preparation used the immunoSEQ multiplex PCR assay. TCRdb carries this immuneACCESS record with in-frame sequences only. Its versions omit some clonotypes, under half of them owing to an unresolved V gene in the studies checked, with the rest unexplained. The sample table records about 28,000 clones; about 91% of these occur just once. The top ten clones comprise over 8.5% of the sample. The chain couples TRBV11-2 to TRBJ2-1; 9 bases in between match TRBD2. This receptor was taken from a human donor with melanoma. The sequenced sample was CD8+ T cells from peripheral blood, obtained from a patient given anti-PD-1 treatment. The CDR3 reads as follows: CASSPLAGGPIGEQFF. The bases read TGTGCCAGCAGCCCCTTGGCGGGAGGGCCTATAGGCGAGCAGTTCTTC.